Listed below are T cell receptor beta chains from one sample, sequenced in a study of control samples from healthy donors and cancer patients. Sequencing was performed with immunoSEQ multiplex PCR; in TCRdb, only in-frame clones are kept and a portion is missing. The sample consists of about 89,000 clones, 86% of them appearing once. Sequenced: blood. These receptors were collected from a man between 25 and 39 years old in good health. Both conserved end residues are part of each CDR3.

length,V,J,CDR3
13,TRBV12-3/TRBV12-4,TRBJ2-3,CASSFGGKDTQYF
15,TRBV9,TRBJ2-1,CASSAGPGLGNEQFF
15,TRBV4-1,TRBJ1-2,CASSQDAGRTNGYTF
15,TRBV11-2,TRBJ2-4,CASSVTQGAKNIQYF
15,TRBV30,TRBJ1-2,CAWSASRQVSYGYTF
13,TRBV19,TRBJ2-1,CASSIELGSEQFF
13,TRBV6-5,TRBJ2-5,CASSRTVKETQYF
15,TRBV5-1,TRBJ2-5,CASSPGGGLKETQYF
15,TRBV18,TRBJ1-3,CASSLDRTSGNTIYF
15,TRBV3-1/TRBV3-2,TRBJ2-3,CASSQLSGGLDTQYF
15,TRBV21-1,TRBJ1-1,CASSKGGSKATEAFF
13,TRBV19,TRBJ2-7,CASSDRQVGEQYF
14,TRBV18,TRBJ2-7,CASSPPGSPYEQYF
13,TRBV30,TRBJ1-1,CALMVGGRTEAFF
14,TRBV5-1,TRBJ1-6,CASSQGQANSPLHF
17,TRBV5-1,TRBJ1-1,CASSRTYYREGGTEAFF
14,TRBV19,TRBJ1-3,CASSTTGGSDTIYF
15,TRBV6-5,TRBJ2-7,CASSPRGQGGAEQYF
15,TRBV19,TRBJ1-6,CASKRVGTDNSPLHF
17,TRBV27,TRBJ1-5,CASSLSPTVLGNQPQHF
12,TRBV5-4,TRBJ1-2,CASSLIGNGYTF
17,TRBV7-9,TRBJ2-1,CASSLAGGGTNYNEQFF
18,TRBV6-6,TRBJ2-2,CASSPLGLAGANTGELFF
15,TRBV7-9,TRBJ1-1,CASSPQGDMNTEAFF
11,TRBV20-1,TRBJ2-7,CSAGGYNEQYF
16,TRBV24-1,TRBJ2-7,CATSDSKTLKSYEQYF
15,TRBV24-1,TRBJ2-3,CATSRWDSNTDTQYF
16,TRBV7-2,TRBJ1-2,CASSPRTGALNYGYTF
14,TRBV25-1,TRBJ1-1,CASSNRGPNTEAFF
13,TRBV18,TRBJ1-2,CASSPGGDYGYTF
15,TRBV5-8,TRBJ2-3,CASSSTGLGSDTQYF
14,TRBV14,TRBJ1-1,CASSPGIRGTEAFF
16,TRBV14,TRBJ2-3,CASSQKGDGKVYTQYF
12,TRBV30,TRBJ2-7,CAWSVVEGEQYF